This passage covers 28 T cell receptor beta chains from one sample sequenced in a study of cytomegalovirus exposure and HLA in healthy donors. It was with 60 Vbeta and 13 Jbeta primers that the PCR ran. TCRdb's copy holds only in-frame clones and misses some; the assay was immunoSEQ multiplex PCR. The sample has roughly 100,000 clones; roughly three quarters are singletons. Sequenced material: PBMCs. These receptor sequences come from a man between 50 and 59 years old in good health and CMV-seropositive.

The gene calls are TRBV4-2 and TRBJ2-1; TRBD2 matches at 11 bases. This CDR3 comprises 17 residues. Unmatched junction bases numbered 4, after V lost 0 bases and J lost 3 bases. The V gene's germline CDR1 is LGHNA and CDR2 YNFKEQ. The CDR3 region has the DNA TGTGCCAGCAGCCAAGATACTAGCGGGAGATTCTACAATGAGCAGTTCTTC. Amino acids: CASSQDTSGRFYNEQFF.

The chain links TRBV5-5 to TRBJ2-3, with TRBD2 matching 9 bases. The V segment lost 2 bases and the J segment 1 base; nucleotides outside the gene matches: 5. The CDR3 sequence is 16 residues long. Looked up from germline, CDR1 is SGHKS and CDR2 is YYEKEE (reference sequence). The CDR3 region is CASSFIAGEGTDTQYF. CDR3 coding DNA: TGTGCCAGCAGCTTTATAGCGGGAGAGGGCACAGATACGCAGTATTTT.

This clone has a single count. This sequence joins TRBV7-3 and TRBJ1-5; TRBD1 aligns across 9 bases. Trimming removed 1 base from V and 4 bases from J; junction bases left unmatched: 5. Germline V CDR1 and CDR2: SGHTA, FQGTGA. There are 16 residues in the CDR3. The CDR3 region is CASSLRDRDCNQPQHF. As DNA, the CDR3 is TGTGCCAGCAGCTTAAGGGACAGGGACTGTAATCAGCCCCAGCATTTT. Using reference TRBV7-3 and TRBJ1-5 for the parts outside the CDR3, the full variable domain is GAGVSQTPSNKVTEKGKYVELRCDPISGHTALYWYRQSLGQGPEFLIYFQGTGAADDSGLPNDRFFAVRPEGSVSTLKIQRTERGDSAVYLCASSLRDRDCNQPQHFGDGTRLSIL.

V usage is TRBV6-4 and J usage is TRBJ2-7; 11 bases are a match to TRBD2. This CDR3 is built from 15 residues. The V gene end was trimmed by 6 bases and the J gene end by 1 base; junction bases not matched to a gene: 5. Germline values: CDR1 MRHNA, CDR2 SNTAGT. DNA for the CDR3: TGTGCCAGCAGCGCCGGGACTAGCGGTTCCTACGAGCAGTACTTC. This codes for CASSAGTSGSYEQYF.

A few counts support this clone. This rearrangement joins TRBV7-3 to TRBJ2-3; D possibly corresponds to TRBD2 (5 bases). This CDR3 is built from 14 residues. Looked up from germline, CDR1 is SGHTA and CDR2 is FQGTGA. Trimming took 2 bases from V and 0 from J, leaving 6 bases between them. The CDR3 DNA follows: TGTGCCAGCAGCTTAGGACTCAGCACAGATACGCAGTATTTT. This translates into CASSLGLSTDTQYF.

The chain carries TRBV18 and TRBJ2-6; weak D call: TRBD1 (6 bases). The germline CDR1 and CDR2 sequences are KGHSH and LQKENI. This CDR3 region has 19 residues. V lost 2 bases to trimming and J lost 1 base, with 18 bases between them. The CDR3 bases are TGTGCCAGCTCACCAAGACCGATCAGGGGAGAGTCTGGGGCCAACGTCCTGACTTTC. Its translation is CASSPRPIRGESGANVLTF.

In DNA form, the CDR3 reads TGCGCCACCTTAGCCAGCAGTGGCGGGGAGCTGTTTTTT. Its translation is CATLASSGGELFF. The chain recombines TRBV4-1 with TRBJ2-2, with D hard to call. The V end was cut by 10 bases, the J end by 7 bases, with 16 bases between. Germline loops: CDR1 MGHRA, CDR2 YSYEKL. This CDR3 region has 13 residues.

The CDR3 DNA follows: TGCAGCGTTGGCCCAGGGGGGAACACTGAAGCTTTCTTT. Protein: CSVGPGGNTEAFF. The chain recombines TRBV29-1 with TRBJ1-1; 7 positions agree with TRBD1. From germline, CDR1 is SQVTM and CDR2 ANQGSEA. V lost 4 bases and J lost 1; bases outside the gene matches: 3. The CDR3 has 13 amino acids.

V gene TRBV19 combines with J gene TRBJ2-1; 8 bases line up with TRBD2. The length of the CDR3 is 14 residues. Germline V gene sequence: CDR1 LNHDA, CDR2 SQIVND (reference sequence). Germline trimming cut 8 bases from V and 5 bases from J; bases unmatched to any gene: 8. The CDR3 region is CASVAGGDDNEQFF. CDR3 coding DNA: TGTGCCAGTGTGGCGGGAGGAGACGACAATGAGCAGTTCTTC.

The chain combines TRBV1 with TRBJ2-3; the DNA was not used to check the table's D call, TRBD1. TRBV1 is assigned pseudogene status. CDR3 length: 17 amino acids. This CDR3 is CTSSLLPQGRCTDTQYF. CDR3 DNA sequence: TGCACCAGCAGCCTACTCCCCCAGGGTCGGTGCACAGATACGCAGTATTTT.

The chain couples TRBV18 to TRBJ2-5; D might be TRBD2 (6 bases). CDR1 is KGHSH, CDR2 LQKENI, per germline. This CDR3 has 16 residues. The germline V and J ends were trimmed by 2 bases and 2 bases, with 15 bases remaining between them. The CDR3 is CASSPGGTSRQETQYF. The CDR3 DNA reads TGTGCCAGCTCACCAGGGGGGACGTCAAGACAAGAGACCCAGTACTTC.

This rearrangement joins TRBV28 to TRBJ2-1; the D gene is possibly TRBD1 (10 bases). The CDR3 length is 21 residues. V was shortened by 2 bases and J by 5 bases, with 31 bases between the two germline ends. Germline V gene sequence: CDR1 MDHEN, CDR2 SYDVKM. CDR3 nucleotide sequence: TGTGCCAGCAGTTTAGATGGGACAGGGGTCGCGGGAGGGCCCCGGAACAATGAGCAGTTCTTC. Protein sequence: CASSLDGTGVAGGPRNNEQFF.

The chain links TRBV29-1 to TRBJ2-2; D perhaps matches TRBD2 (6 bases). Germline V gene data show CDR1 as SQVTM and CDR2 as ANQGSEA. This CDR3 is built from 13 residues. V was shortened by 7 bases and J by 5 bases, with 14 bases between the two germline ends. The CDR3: CSAAGLATGELFF. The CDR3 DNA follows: TGCAGCGCCGCCGGGCTAGCGACCGGGGAGCTGTTTTTT.

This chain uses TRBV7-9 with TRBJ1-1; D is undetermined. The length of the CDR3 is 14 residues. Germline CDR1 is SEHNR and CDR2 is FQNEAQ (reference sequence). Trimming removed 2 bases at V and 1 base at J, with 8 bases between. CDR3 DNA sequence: TGTGCCAGCAGCTTAACTTCAGGGAACACTGAAGCTTTCTTT. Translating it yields CASSLTSGNTEAFF. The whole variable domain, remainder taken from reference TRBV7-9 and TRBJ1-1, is DTGVSQNPRHKITKRGQNVTFRCDPISEHNRLYWYRQTLGQGPEFLTYFQNEAQLEKSRLLSDRFSAERPKGSFSTLEIQRTEQGDSAMYLCASSLTSGNTEAFFGQGTRLTVV.

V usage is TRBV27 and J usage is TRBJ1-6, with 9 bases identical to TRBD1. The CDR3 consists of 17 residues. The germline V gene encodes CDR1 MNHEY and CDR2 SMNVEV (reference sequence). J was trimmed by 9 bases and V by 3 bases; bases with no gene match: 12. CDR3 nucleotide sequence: TGTGCCAGCAGTTTTCTCACAGGGGGCGCGGGAGGTTCACCCCTCCACTTT. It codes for CASSFLTGGAGGSPLHF.

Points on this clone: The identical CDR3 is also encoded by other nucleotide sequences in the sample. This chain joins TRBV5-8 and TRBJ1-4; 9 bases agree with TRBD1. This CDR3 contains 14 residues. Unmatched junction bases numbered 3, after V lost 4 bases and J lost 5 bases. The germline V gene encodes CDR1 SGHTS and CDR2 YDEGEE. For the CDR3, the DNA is TGTGCCAGCAGCACGGGACAGGGAAATGAAAAACTGTTTTTT. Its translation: CASSTGQGNEKLFF.

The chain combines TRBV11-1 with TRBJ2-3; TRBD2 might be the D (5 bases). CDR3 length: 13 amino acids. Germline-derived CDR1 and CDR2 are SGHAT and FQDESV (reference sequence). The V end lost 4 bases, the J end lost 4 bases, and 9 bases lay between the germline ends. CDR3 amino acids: CASSWTGPDTQYF. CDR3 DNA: TGTGCCAGCAGCTGGACTGGGCCAGATACGCAGTATTTT. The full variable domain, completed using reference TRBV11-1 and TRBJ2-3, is EAEVAQSPRYKITEKSQAVAFWCDPISGHATLYWYRQILGQGPELLVQFQDESVVDDSQLPKDRFSAERLKGVDSTLKIQPAELGDSAMYLCASSWTGPDTQYFGPGTRLTVL.

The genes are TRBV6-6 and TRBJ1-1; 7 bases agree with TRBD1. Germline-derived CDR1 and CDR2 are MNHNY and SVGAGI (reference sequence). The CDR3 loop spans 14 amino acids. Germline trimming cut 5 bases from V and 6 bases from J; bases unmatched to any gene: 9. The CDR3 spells CASSRDRESAEAFF. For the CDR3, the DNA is TGTGCCAGCAGTAGAGACAGGGAATCCGCTGAAGCTTTCTTT.

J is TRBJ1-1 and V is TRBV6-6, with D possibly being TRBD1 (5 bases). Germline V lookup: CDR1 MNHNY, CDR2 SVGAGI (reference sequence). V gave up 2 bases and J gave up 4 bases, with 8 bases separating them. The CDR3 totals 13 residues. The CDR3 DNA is TGTGCCAGCAGTTACGCCAGGGCCACTGAAGCTTTCTTT. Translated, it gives CASSYARATEAFF.

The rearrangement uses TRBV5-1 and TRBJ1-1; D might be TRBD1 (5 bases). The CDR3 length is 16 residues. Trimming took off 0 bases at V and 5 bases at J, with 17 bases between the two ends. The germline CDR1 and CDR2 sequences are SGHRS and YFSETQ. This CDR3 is CASSLVKAQGWTEAFF. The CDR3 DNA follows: TGCGCCAGCAGCTTGGTGAAGGCTCAGGGTTGGACTGAAGCTTTCTTT.

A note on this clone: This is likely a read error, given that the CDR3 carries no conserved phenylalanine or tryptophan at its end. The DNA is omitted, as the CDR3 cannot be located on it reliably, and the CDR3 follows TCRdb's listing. The CDR3 spells CASSPFFGPGGG. The rearrangement joins TRBV27 to TRBJ2-7; the D call of TRBD2 is as the table states it, not checked on the DNA. Both ends counted, the CDR3 spans 12 residues. The germline gives CDR1 MNHEY, CDR2 SMNVEV (reference sequence).

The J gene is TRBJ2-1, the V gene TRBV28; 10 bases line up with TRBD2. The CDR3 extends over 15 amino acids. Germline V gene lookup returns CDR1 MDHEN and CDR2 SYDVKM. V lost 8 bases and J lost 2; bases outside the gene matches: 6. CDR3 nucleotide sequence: TGTGCCAGCGGAGCGGGAGGGCCTCCCTACAATGAGCAGTTCTTC. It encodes CASGAGGPPYNEQFF.

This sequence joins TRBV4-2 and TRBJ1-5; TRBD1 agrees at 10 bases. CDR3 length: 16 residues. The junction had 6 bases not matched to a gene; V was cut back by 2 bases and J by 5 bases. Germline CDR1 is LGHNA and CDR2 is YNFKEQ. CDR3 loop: CASSQKVGTGDQPQHF. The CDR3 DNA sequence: TGTGCCAGCAGCCAAAAGGTCGGGACAGGGGATCAGCCCCAGCATTTT.

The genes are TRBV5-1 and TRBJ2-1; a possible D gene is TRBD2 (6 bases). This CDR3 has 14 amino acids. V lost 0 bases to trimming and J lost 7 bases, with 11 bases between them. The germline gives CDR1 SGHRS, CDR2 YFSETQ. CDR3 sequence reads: CASSLALAGNEQFF. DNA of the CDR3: TGCGCCAGCAGCTTGGCACTAGCTGGGAATGAGCAGTTCTTC.

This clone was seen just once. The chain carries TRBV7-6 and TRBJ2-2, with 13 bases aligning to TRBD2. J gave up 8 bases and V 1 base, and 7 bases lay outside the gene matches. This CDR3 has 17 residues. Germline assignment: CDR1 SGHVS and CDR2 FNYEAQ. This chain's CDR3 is CASSLEGTSGTWGELFF. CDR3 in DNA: TGTGCCAGCAGCTTAGAAGGGACTAGCGGGACCTGGGGGGAGCTGTTTTTT.

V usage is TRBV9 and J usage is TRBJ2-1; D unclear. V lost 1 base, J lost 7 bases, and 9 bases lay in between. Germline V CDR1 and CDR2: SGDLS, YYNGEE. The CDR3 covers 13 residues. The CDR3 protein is CASSVSHKNEQFF. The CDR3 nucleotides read TGTGCCAGCAGCGTATCTCACAAAAATGAGCAGTTCTTC.

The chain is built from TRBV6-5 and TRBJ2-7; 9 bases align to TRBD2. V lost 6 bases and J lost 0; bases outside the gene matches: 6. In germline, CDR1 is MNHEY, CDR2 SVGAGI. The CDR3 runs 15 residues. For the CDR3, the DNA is TGTGCCAGCAGAGACATTAGCGGGAGCTCCTACGAGCAGTACTTC. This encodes CASRDISGSSYEQYF.

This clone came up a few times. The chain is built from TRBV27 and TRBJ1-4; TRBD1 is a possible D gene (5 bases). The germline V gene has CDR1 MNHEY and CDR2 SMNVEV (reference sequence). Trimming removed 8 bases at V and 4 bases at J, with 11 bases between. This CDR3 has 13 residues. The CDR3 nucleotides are TGTGCCAGCCAGGAGCAGGGTAATGAAAAACTGTTTTTT. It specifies CASQEQGNEKLFF.